A single sample gave rise to the 23 T cell receptor beta chains below, sequenced in a study of identical twins. TCRdb reanalysed the 5' RACE reads using MiXCR and keeps one entry per CDR3 protein. The sample shows roughly 690,000 distinct CDR3 sequences, roughly 6% of them seen only once. The sample comprised naive T cells sorted from blood. These TCRs come from a man younger than 35 in good health.

There are many counts of this clonotype. This chain uses TRBV12-3 or TRBV12-4 with TRBJ2-2, with 8 bases matching TRBD1. The CDR3 has 14 residues. V trimming: 6 bases; J trimming: 5 bases; junction bases outside the gene matches: 5. The CDR3 DNA reads as TGTGCCAGCAGGGCGACAGGGGAAACCGGGGAGCTGTTTTTT. It is translated as CASRATGETGELFF.

The V gene is TRBV4-3, the J gene TRBJ2-7; possibly TRBD1 for D (5 bases). The V gene's germline CDR1 is LGHNA and CDR2 YSLEER. The CDR3 totals 14 residues. Trimming took 1 base from V and 6 from J, leaving 13 bases between them. CDR3 sequence (DNA): TGCGCCAGCAGCCAAGTAGGGTTTCAGGGCGAGCAGTACTTC. Its translation: CASSQVGFQGEQYF.

The chain carries TRBV6-2 or TRBV6-3 and TRBJ2-1, with TRBD2 matching over 8 bases. The CDR3 has 15 residues. Germline loops: CDR1 MNHEY, CDR2 SVGEGT. J lost 5 bases, V lost 6 bases, and 9 bases had no gene match. The CDR3 spells CASRVHQRENNEQFF. In nucleotides, the CDR3 is TGTGCCAGCAGGGTCCACCAGCGGGAGAACAATGAGCAGTTCTTC.

The chain recombines TRBV14 with TRBJ2-3; 7 nucleotides align to TRBD2. CDR3 length: 15 residues. Germline assignment: CDR1 SGHDN and CDR2 FVKESK. V dropped 3 bases and J dropped 10; count of bases not matched to a gene: 13. The CDR3 loop is CASSHRDYHINAQYF. CDR3 coding DNA: TGTGCCAGCAGCCACCGGGACTATCACATTAATGCGCAGTATTTT.

This clonotype was counted ten times or more. The chain couples TRBV12-3 or TRBV12-4 to TRBJ2-4, with no clear D. The CDR3 has 13 residues. Trimming removed 6 bases at V and 0 bases at J, with 6 bases between. CDR3 in DNA: TGTGCCAGCAGGACCCTAGCCAAAAACATTCAGTACTTC. This translates into CASRTLAKNIQYF.

This clonotype was counted between two and nine times. The chain links TRBV7-2 to TRBJ2-7; D is unresolved. With 1 base removed from V and 4 bases from J, the gap between germline ends came to 17 bases. Germline V gene sequence: CDR1 SGHTA, CDR2 FQGNSA. The CDR3 has 16 amino acids. CDR3 residues: CASSLGLVRYKYEQYF. The DNA for the CDR3 is TGTGCCAGCAGCTTAGGCCTAGTCCGATACAAATACGAGCAGTACTTC.

This clonotype was recorded many times. V and J are TRBV5-1 and TRBJ2-7; 9 nucleotides agree with TRBD2. J was trimmed by 7 bases and V by 7 bases; bases with no gene match: 12. CDR1 and CDR2 from the germline V gene are SGHRS and YFSETQ. The CDR3 has 14 amino acids. For the CDR3, the DNA is TGCGCCAGCGGACCGGGACTAGCTTCAGAAGAGCAGTACTTC. This encodes CASGPGLASEEQYF.

The rearrangement uses TRBV4-2 and TRBJ1-4; no definite D call. Trimming pared 1 base from V and 8 bases from J, leaving 17 bases between. The CDR3 is 16 amino acids. The V gene's germline CDR1 is LGHNA and CDR2 YNFKEQ. CDR3 in DNA: TGTGCCAGCAGCCAAGTGGCCGGGAGCCCGGGGGAAAAACTGTTTTTT. It codes for CASSQVAGSPGEKLFF.

This clonotype occurred many times. The chain has TRBV4-3 and TRBJ2-7; 11 positions agree with TRBD2. This CDR3 region has 17 residues. The germline gives CDR1 LGHNA, CDR2 YSLEER. V trimming: 3 bases; J trimming: 2 bases; junction bases outside the gene matches: 9. The CDR3 sequence is CASSHPTGTSGTYEQYF. The CDR3 DNA reads as TGCGCCAGCAGCCACCCAACCGGGACTAGCGGAACCTACGAGCAGTACTTC.

This clonotype has at least ten counts. The chain joins TRBV5-1 to TRBJ1-3; no clear D gene. The CDR3 contains 14 residues. The V end was cut by 0 bases, the J end by 4 bases, with 8 bases between. Germline values: CDR1 SGHRS, CDR2 YFSETQ. For the CDR3, the DNA is TGCGCCAGCAGCTTGGGTCGCTCGGGAAACACCATATATTTT. This translates into CASSLGRSGNTIYF.

The sample holds many counts of this clonotype. The V call is TRBV10-3, the J call TRBJ2-5; the D gene is possibly TRBD1 (5 bases). Trimming pared 2 bases from V and 5 bases from J, leaving 12 bases between. CDR3 length: 14 amino acids. The germline CDR1 and CDR2 sequences are ENHRY and SYGVKD. The DNA of the CDR3 is TGTGCCATCAGTGAGAAGGGGTCCCCCGAGACCCAGTACTTC. As protein: CAISEKGSPETQYF.

This clonotype was detected many times. This sequence joins TRBV6-5 and TRBJ2-5, with D perhaps TRBD2 (6 bases). V was pared by 0 bases and J by 3 bases, with 14 bases between. Germline V gene data show CDR1 as MNHEY and CDR2 as SVGAGI. The length of the CDR3 is 16 residues. This CDR3 is CASSYSSRGWEETQYF. The CDR3 DNA reads TGTGCCAGCAGTTACTCATCCCGGGGGTGGGAAGAGACCCAGTACTTC.

This clonotype appeared many times. This chain joins TRBV6-1 and TRBJ2-1; 7 bases match TRBD2. Germline values: CDR1 MNHNS, CDR2 SASEGT. The CDR3 is 16 residues long. J lost 0 bases, V lost 6 bases, and 8 bases had no gene match. The chain's CDR3 is CASSPDSSGSYNEQFF. CDR3 nucleotides: TGTGCCAGCAGCCCAGACTCTAGCGGCTCCTACAATGAGCAGTTCTTC.

This clonotype was seen ten or more times. J is TRBJ2-1 and V is TRBV6-5; D not certain. Trimming removed 0 bases from V and 4 bases from J, with 7 bases in between. The germline CDR1 and CDR2 sequences are MNHEY and SVGAGI. The CDR3 is 14 residues long. CDR3 sequence reads: CASSYSGSYNEQFF. DNA for the CDR3: TGTGCCAGCAGTTACTCGGGATCTTACAATGAGCAGTTCTTC.

The J gene is TRBJ1-1, the V gene TRBV5-1; 8 nucleotides line up with TRBD1. The CDR3 covers 16 residues. Germline V gene data show CDR1 as SGHRS and CDR2 as YFSETQ. The J segment lost 1 base and the V segment lost 5 bases, leaving 10 bases of the junction unmatched. The CDR3 spells CASSWTPGQENTEAFF. The CDR3 region has the DNA TGCGCCAGCAGTTGGACCCCGGGACAGGAGAACACTGAAGCTTTCTTT.

This clonotype showed up many times. The rearrangement links TRBV24-1 to TRBJ2-4, with D hard to call. Deletions cut 8 bases from V and 16 bases from J, with 8 bases between. The CDR3 contains 8 residues. Germline loops: CDR1 KGHDR, CDR2 SFDVKD. CDR3 protein: CATTVKYF. CDR3 DNA sequence: TGTGCCACCACCGTAAAATACTTC.

This clonotype was found many times. The V call is TRBV5-6, the J call TRBJ2-1, with 8 bases fitting TRBD2. Germline V gene sequence: CDR1 SGHDT, CDR2 YYEEEE. This CDR3 has 15 residues. V shed 4 bases and J 6 bases; nucleotides not matched to a gene: 9. This CDR3 is CASSRTGLVSNEQFF. DNA for the CDR3: TGTGCCAGCAGCCGAACGGGACTAGTGTCCAATGAGCAGTTCTTC.

This clonotype has at least ten counts. V usage is TRBV10-3 and J usage is TRBJ2-7; D not certain. Germline CDR1 is ENHRY and CDR2 is SYGVKD. The CDR3 is 13 residues long. The CDR3 sequence is CVSRPTSSYEQYF. The CDR3 DNA reads TGTGTCTCGAGACCCACGAGCTCCTACGAGCAGTACTTC.

The table lists this clonotype with a few counts. This chain joins TRBV20-1 and TRBJ1-1, with D possibly being TRBD1 (5 bases). V was clipped by 6 bases and J by 2 bases, with 16 bases between them. CDR1 and CDR2 (germline): DFQATT, SNEGSKA (reference sequence). This CDR3 spans 14 amino acids. In nucleotides, the CDR3 is TGCAGTGCCAATCCGGGGGGGGGAAACACTGAAGCTTTCTTT. Protein: CSANPGGGNTEAFF.

This clonotype was detected many times. The rearrangement joins TRBV7-2 to TRBJ1-1; D ambiguous. CDR3 length equals 14 residues. V was shortened by 4 bases and J by 0 bases, with 9 bases between the two germline ends. Per the germline V gene, CDR1 is SGHTA and CDR2 is FQGNSA. This CDR3 reads CASSSTRLNTEAFF. CDR3 DNA sequence: TGTGCCAGCAGCTCTACCCGTTTGAACACTGAAGCTTTCTTT.

The sample holds many counts of this clonotype. CDR3 region: CASSFQRGRLSYEQYF. DNA for the CDR3: TGTGCCAGCAGCTTTCAGCGGGGCCGCTTATCCTACGAGCAGTACTTC. The rearrangement joins TRBV7-2 to TRBJ2-7; 7 bases align to TRBD2. The germline gives CDR1 SGHTA, CDR2 FQGNSA. The CDR3 contains 16 residues. J was trimmed by 1 base and V by 3 bases; bases with no gene match: 9.

The table lists this clonotype with many counts. This chain links TRBV10-3 with TRBJ2-5; D gene ambiguous. CDR1 ENHRY and CDR2 SYGVKD come from the germline V gene. V lost 4 bases to trimming and J lost 5 bases, with 8 bases between them. This CDR3 region has 12 residues. In nucleotides, the CDR3 is TGTGCCATCAGTGGCCCGGCGGAGACCCAGTACTTC. Its translation is CAISGPAETQYF.

This clonotype was recorded at least ten times. The chain couples TRBV20-1 to TRBJ1-3; no clear D gene. The CDR3 has 16 amino acids. Trimming removed 3 bases from V and 0 bases from J, with 15 bases in between. Germline V gene data show CDR1 as DFQATT and CDR2 as SNEGSKA (reference sequence). The CDR3 DNA follows: TGCAGTGCTAGGGAATGGGCACAACTCTCTGGAAACACCATATATTTT. Translated: CSAREWAQLSGNTIYF.